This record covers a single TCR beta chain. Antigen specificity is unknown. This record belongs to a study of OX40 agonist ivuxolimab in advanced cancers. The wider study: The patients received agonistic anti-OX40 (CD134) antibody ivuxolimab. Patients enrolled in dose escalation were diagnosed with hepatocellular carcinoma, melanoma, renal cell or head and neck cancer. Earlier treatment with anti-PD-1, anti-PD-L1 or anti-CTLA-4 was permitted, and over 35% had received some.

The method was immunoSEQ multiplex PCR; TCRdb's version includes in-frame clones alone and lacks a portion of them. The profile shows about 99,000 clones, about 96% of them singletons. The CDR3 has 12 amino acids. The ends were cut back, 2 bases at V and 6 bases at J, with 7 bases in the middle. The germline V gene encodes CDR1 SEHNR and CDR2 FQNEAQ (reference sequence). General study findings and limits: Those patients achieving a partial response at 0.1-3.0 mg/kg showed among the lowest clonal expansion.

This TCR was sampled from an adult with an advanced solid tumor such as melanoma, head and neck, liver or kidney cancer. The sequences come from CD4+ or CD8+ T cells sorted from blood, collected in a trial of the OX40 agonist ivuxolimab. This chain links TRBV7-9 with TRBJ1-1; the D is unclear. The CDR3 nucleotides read TGTGCCAGCAGCTTAAACGACGCTGAAGCTTTCTTT. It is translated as CASSLNDAEAFF.